The rows below give T cell receptor beta chains drawn from one sample of a study of T-cell reconstitution after alpha-beta-depleted transplantation in children. In TCRdb, the PCR reads were re-called with MiXCR into one record per CDR3 protein. The table has roughly 670,000 distinct CDR3 sequences, under 15% seen once; the top ten hold 0.79%. The sample here was PBMCs, taken before TCRalphabeta/CD19-depleted stem cell transplant. These receptors originate from a girl aged 2 to 9 with congenital amegakaryocytic thrombocytopenia, due to receive a stem cell transplant. CDR3s include the opening cysteine and the closing phenylalanine or tryptophan. The D gene is left open where the match is weak. Part of the rows lack a size; the others show once, few, many or a class for expanded clones.

TRBJ2-1	TRBV29-1	many	TRBD2	CSASSGRALNEQFF	TGCAGCGCCTCGTCCGGGAGGGCCTTGAATGAGCAGTTCTTC
TRBJ2-5	TRBV3-1	few	NA	CASSQEGVLQETQYF	TGTGCCAGCAGCCAAGAAGGGGTCCTTCAAGAGACCCAGTACTTC
TRBJ2-3	TRBV15	NA	NA	CATSSGPLRGMVKDTQYF	TGTGCCACCAGCAGTGGGCCCCTTAGGGGGATGGTCAAAGATACGCAGTATTTT
TRBJ2-7	TRBV5-4	NA	TRBD2	CASSLEVLAGGMFGYEQYF	TGTGCCAGCAGCTTGGAAGTTCTAGCGGGAGGGATGTTCGGCTACGAGCAGTACTTC
TRBJ2-7	TRBV4-1	many	TRBD1	CASSQIGTGGYEQYF	TGCGCCAGCAGCCAAATAGGGACAGGGGGATACGAGCAGTACTTC
TRBJ2-3	TRBV14	few	TRBD2	CASSHTAGYTDTQYF	TGTGCCAGCAGCCACACAGCGGGATACACAGATACGCAGTATTTT
TRBJ1-5	TRBV30	few	NA	CAWSFKGDQPQHF	TGTGCCTGGAGTTTTAAGGGGGACCAGCCCCAGCATTTT
TRBJ2-3	TRBV10-3	many	TRBD2	CATGTSGSGGTDTQYF	TGTGCCACCGGGACTAGCGGGAGTGGTGGCACAGATACGCAGTATTTT
TRBJ2-3	TRBV4-1	few	TRBD2	CASSQDRTSGDTQYF	TGCGCCAGCAGCCAAGATCGTACTAGCGGAGATACGCAGTATTTT
TRBJ2-7	TRBV5-1	NA	NA	CASRAGQPYEQYF	TGCGCCAGCCGAGCGGGACAGCCCTACGAGCAGTACTTC
TRBJ2-5	TRBV7-9	few	NA	CASSLVIEETQYF	TGTGCCAGCAGCTTAGTCATTGAGGAGACCCAGTACTTC
TRBJ2-2	TRBV24-1	NA	TRBD1	CATSDTTGGNTGELFF	TGTGCCACCAGTGACACCACAGGGGGGAACACCGGGGAGCTGTTTTTT
TRBJ2-3	TRBV5-4	many	NA	CASSLDPGTDTQYF	TGTGCCAGCAGCTTGGATCCGGGGACAGATACGCAGTATTTT
TRBJ2-2	TRBV20-1	many	TRBD2	CSVRAGGLTTGELFF	TGCAGTGTCAGAGCGGGAGGGCTTACTACCGGGGAGCTGTTTTTT
TRBJ1-1	TRBV5-5	NA	NA	CASSGYRVGRSTEAFF	TGTGCCAGCAGCGGTTATCGTGTGGGAAGGAGCACTGAAGCTTTCTTT
TRBJ2-1	TRBV5-1	few	NA	CASSSENKPYNEQFF	TGCGCCAGCAGCTCCGAAAACAAACCCTACAATGAGCAGTTCTTC
TRBJ1-5	TRBV12-3/TRBV12-4	many	NA	CASSLVEGGQPQHF	TGTGCCAGCAGTTTAGTTGAAGGTGGACAGCCCCAGCATTTT
TRBJ2-7	TRBV11-2	many	TRBD2	CASSPFRTSNYEQYF	TGTGCCAGCAGCCCTTTCAGGACTAGCAACTACGAGCAGTACTTC
TRBJ2-5	TRBV12-3/TRBV12-4	many	NA	CASTLKGWGQETQYF	TGTGCCAGCACCCTAAAGGGGTGGGGGCAAGAGACCCAGTACTTC
TRBJ2-1	TRBV21-1	many	NA	CASSFTLGDKRDNEQFF	TGTGCCAGCTCCTTCACCCTTGGGGACAAGAGGGACAATGAGCAGTTCTTC
TRBJ1-2	TRBV20-1	few	NA	CSAATGRGYTF	TGCAGTGCCGCGACAGGTCGTGGCTACACCTTC
TRBJ1-3	TRBV12-3/TRBV12-4	many	NA	CASRSSGFAGNTIYF	TGTGCCAGCAGATCCTCGGGGTTTGCCGGAAACACCATATATTTT
TRBJ2-5	TRBV3-1	few	NA	CASSLTEGETQYF	TGTGCCAGCAGCCTCACCGAAGGGGAGACCCAGTACTTC
TRBJ2-1	TRBV5-1	few	TRBD1	CASSSDRGKQFF	TGCGCCAGCAGCTCGGACAGGGGAAAGCAGTTCTTC
TRBJ1-2	TRBV12-3/TRBV12-4	few	NA	CASSFPSRGNYGYTF	TGTGCCAGCAGTTTTCCCTCAAGGGGGAACTATGGCTACACCTTC
TRBJ2-3	TRBV10-1	few	NA	CASSEQTRVAQYF	TGCGCCAGCAGTGAGCAGACTAGGGTTGCGCAGTATTTT
TRBJ2-1	TRBV6-5	many	TRBD2	CASSYDSGRAKNEQFF	TGTGCCAGCAGTTACGATAGCGGGAGGGCCAAGAATGAGCAGTTCTTC
TRBJ2-7	TRBV12-3/TRBV12-4	NA	TRBD2	CASRSGTSGAYEQYF	TGTGCCAGCAGATCCGGGACTAGCGGGGCATACGAGCAGTACTTC
TRBJ2-1	TRBV20-1	many	NA	CSARDPRGYNEQFF	TGCAGTGCTAGAGATCCCCGGGGTTACAATGAGCAGTTCTTC
TRBJ2-5	TRBV29-1	NA	NA	CSVEDGGTEQETQYF	TGCAGCGTTGAAGATGGAGGGACGGAACAAGAGACCCAGTACTTC
TRBJ2-2	TRBV5-1	few	NA	CASSPEAIMSTAGELFF	TGCGCCAGCAGCCCGGAGGCTATAATGTCTACCGCCGGGGAGCTGTTTTTT
TRBJ1-5	TRBV12-3/TRBV12-4	many	NA	CASSSSGNQPQHF	TGTGCCAGCAGCTCCAGCGGAAATCAGCCCCAGCATTTT
TRBJ2-1	TRBV20-1	NA	NA	CCAGKTGAGPYNEQFF	TGCTGTGCTGGCAAGACAGGCGCAGGGCCCTACAATGAGCAGTTCTTC
TRBJ2-1	TRBV20-1	few	TRBD2	CSAASGRVDEQFF	TGCAGTGCCGCTAGCGGGAGAGTCGATGAGCAGTTCTTC
TRBJ2-5	TRBV28	once	TRBD1	CASRDRTGSTVLETQYF	TGTGCCAGCAGGGATCGGACAGGGTCGACGGTTCTAGAGACCCAGTACTTC
TRBJ2-1	TRBV27	few	TRBD2	CASKGSGGPRFAAYNEQFF	TGTGCCAGCAAGGGATCGGGAGGGCCTAGGTTTGCTGCCTACAATGAGCAGTTCTTC
TRBJ2-1	TRBV20-1	NA	TRBD2	CCARDYRLASSYNEQFF	TGCTGTGCTAGAGACTACCGACTAGCGAGCTCCTACAATGAGCAGTTCTTC
TRBJ2-7	TRBV28	NA	TRBD2	CASTQLSSGTKYYEQYF	TGTGCCAGCACCCAACTATCTAGCGGGACAAAGTACTACGAGCAGTACTTC
TRBJ2-3	TRBV7-2	few	NA	CASSLSGPPPDTQYF	TGTGCCAGCAGCTTATCGGGACCCCCCCCAGATACGCAGTATTTT
TRBJ2-2	TRBV9	many	TRBD2	CASSVAPGLAGNTGELFF	TGTGCCAGCAGCGTAGCCCCAGGACTAGCGGGAAACACCGGGGAGCTGTTTTTT
TRBJ2-2	TRBV5-1	few	TRBD2	CASSWRTSGSRNYGELFF	TGCGCCAGCAGCTGGAGGACTAGCGGGAGCCGGAATTACGGGGAGCTGTTTTTT
TRBJ2-7	TRBV20-1	NA	TRBD2	CSASLTSGLSYEQYF	TGCAGTGCTAGTTTGACTAGCGGTCTGTCCTACGAGCAGTACTTC
TRBJ2-1	TRBV6-5	many	NA	CASSSTTRGTEIF	TGTGCCAGCAGTTCCACCACCAGGGGAACGGAGATCTTC
TRBJ2-1	TRBV30	many	NA	CAYSGRSSYNEQFF	TGTGCCTACAGCGGACGGAGCTCCTACAATGAGCAGTTCTTC
TRBJ2-1	TRBV29-1	NA	NA	CSVAPRQGIGNEQFF	TGCAGCGTTGCACCTAGGCAGGGAATCGGTAATGAGCAGTTCTTC
TRBJ2-1	TRBV5-1	NA	TRBD2	CANSLGREGRNEQFF	TGCGCCAACAGCTTGGGGCGGGAGGGCCGGAATGAGCAGTTCTTC
TRBJ2-1	TRBV20-1	NA	TRBD2	CSAQTSGRAGLSYNEQFF	TGCAGTGCCCAGACTTCGGGGAGGGCCGGGCTCTCCTACAATGAGCAGTTCTTC
TRBJ2-1	TRBV5-1	NA	NA	CASSPLTGGEQFF	TGCGCCAGCAGCCCCCTGACCGGGGGTGAGCAGTTCTTC